The clone carrying this T cell receptor (beta chain) was seen ten or more times. Its target is not known. This record belongs to a study of identical twins. MiXCR was run by TCRdb on the 5' RACE reads, yielding one entry per CDR3 protein. The sample gives around 490,000 distinct CDR3 sequences, more than 13% of which show up once; about 0.97% is in the top ten. Findings and limits, study-wide: For monozygotic twins, models underestimated out-of-frame TCR alpha sharing.

The same specimen was also included in a second study, on yellow fever vaccine responses in identical twins.

The TCR comes from a young woman in good health. The source material was CD4+ T cells sorted from blood.

CDR3 sequence (DNA): TGTGCCAGCAGCTTGGACAGGGCAGGCAATGAGCAGTTCTTC. Residues: CASSLDRAGNEQFF. This chain uses TRBV7-9 with TRBJ2-1; 8 bases are a match to TRBD1. The junction had 4 bases not matched to a gene; V was cut back by 3 bases and J by 6 bases. Germline CDR1 and CDR2: SEHNR and FQNEAQ (reference sequence). The CDR3 has 14 amino acids.